Detailed here is one T cell receptor beta chain. Its target is unknown. The source of the sample is a study of shared clonotypes between healthy human individuals. CDR1 MDHEN and CDR2 SYDVKM come from the germline V gene. The CDR3 runs 12 residues. DNA at approximately 200 ng, 25,000 to 30,000 T cell genomes, went into sorted-subset replicate PCRs. Produced via immunoSEQ multiplex PCR; TCRdb's table is partial and in-frame only. This table has about 2.4 million clones, roughly 93% appearing once. Broader study findings: For naive CD4 cells, 4.5% to 6.5% of clonotypes were shared across a few donors. Read depth was anticipated to influence clonotype sharing among donors.

The sample comprised naive CD4+ T cells from PBMCs. The subset is: CD45RA+ positively selected. This sequence was found in a man between 18 and 35 years old in good health. Some clones in this sample may be carry-over from other donors' samples. This sequence joins TRBV28 and TRBJ1-2; D not resolved. The CDR3 nucleotides read TGTGCGTCGGGAACCCCGCGTCAGGGCTACACCTTC. Protein product: CASGTPRQGYTF.